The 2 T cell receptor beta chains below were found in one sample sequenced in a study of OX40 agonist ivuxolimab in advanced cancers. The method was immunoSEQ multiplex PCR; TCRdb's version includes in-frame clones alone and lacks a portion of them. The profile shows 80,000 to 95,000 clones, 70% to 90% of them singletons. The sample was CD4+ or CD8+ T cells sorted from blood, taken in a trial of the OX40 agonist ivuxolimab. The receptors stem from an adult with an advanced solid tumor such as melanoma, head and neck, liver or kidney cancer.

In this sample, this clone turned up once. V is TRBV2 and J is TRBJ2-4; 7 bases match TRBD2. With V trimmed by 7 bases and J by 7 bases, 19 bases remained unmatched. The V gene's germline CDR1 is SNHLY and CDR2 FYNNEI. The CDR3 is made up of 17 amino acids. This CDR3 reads CASNQRGVGVSSNIQYF. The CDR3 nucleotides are TGTGCCAGCAACCAACGGGGGGTGGGCGTGAGTAGTAACATTCAGTACTTC. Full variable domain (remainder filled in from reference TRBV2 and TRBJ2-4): EPEVTQTPSHQVTQMGQEVILRCVPISNHLYFYWYRQILGQKVEFLVSFYNNEISEKSEIFDDQFSVERPDGSNFTLKIRSTKLEDSAMYFCASNQRGVGVSSNIQYFGAGTRLSVL.

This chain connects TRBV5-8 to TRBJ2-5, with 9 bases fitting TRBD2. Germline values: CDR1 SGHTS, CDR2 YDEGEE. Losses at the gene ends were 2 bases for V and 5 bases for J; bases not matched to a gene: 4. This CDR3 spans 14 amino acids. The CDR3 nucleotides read TGTGCCAGCAGCTTAACTAGCGGGCTGGAGACCCAGTACTTC. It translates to CASSLTSGLETQYF.